The 2 T cell receptor beta chains below were found in one sample sequenced in a study of cytomegalovirus exposure and HLA in healthy donors. In the PCR, 60 Vbeta and 13 Jbeta primers were used. Produced via immunoSEQ multiplex PCR; TCRdb's table is partial and in-frame only. Across approximately 71,000 clones, the top ten clones capture roughly 3.8% of the sample. Sample: PBMCs. The source of these receptors is a female donor in good health and CMV-seropositive.

The chain recombines TRBV6-1 with TRBJ2-6, with D perhaps TRBD1 (5 bases). The V gene lost 4 bases and the J gene lost 1 base, with 8 bases spanning the gap. CDR1 is MNHNS, CDR2 SASEGT, per germline. The CDR3 runs to 15 residues. CDR3 protein: CASSVGASGANVLTF. For the CDR3, the DNA is TGTGCCAGCAGTGTAGGGGCGTCTGGGGCCAACGTCCTGACTTTC.

This chain joins TRBV28 and TRBJ1-5; D is unresolved. The V end lost 3 bases, the J end lost 0 bases, and 6 bases lay between the germline ends. Germline V gene sequence: CDR1 MDHEN, CDR2 SYDVKM. The CDR3 runs 14 residues. CDR3 coding DNA: TGTGCCAGCAGTTTCAGTGTTAGCAATCAGCCCCAGCATTTT. It yields the protein CASSFSVSNQPQHF.